These 22 T cell receptor beta chains came from one sample sequenced in a study of regulatory T cells in long-lasting Graves disease. Arm-PCR of CDR3 regions and iRepertoire HTBI primers were used to build TCR beta libraries. TCRdb re-analysed the multiplex PCR reads in MiXCR, keeping a single row per CDR3 protein. The repertoire holds some 560,000 distinct CDR3 sequences, with about 16% as singletons. Time point indicated: newly diagnosed GD, antithyroid drugs for less than 3 months. TCR sequences were obtained from RNA taken from PBMCs. This sample was also put to use in a study of T cells in Graves' hyperthyroidism and ophthalmopathy.

The source material was peripheral blood mononuclear cells (PBMCs), sampled at new diagnosis, from a patient treated with antithyroid drugs. These receptors came from a woman aged 35-65 years with Graves disease.

This clonotype was recorded many times. This sequence joins TRBV6-1 and TRBJ2-7; the D call may be TRBD1 or TRBD2 (5 bases each). V lost 4 bases and J lost 3, with 16 bases in between. CDR3 length: 15 residues. Germline V gene lookup returns CDR1 MNHNS and CDR2 SASEGT. The DNA for the CDR3 is TGTGCCAGCAGTGGAGGTGGGACGTTGCACTACGAGCAGTACTTC. It yields the protein CASSGGGTLHYEQYF.

This clonotype was recorded many times. This chain connects TRBV30 to TRBJ1-4; D not certain. Trimming removed 3 bases from V and 0 bases from J, with 8 bases in between. Germline V gives CDR1 GTSNPN, CDR2 SVGIG (reference sequence). The CDR3 spans 14 residues. The CDR3 loop reads CAWRSSATNEKLFF. The CDR3 coding sequence is TGTGCCTGGAGATCGTCGGCAACTAATGAAAAACTGTTTTTT.

V and J are TRBV6-5 and TRBJ1-3; D remains unclear. Between the trimmed V and J ends, which lost 0 bases and 4 bases, there was a span of 10 bases. The CDR3 consists of 15 residues. From germline, CDR1 is MNHEY and CDR2 SVGAGI. The CDR3 bases are TGTGCCAGCAGTTACTCGGACGGGTCCGGAAACACCATATATTTT. Its translation: CASSYSDGSGNTIYF.

This clonotype was detected many times. V and J are TRBV28 and TRBJ1-5, with D hard to call. V gave up 1 base and J gave up 2 bases, with 12 bases separating them. This CDR3 spans 16 amino acids. Looked up from germline, CDR1 is MDHEN and CDR2 is SYDVKM. In DNA, the CDR3 is TGTGCCAGCAGTTTATCAAAGGGAAGGCGCAATCAGCCCCAGCATTTT. It is translated as CASSLSKGRRNQPQHF.

J is TRBJ1-2 and V is TRBV7-9, with 9 bases aligning to TRBD1. The CDR3 loop spans 15 amino acids. CDR1 is SEHNR and CDR2 is FQNEAQ in the germline V gene (reference sequence). V was pared by 4 bases and J by 4 bases, with 7 bases of the junction left unmatched. CDR3 coding DNA: TGTGCCAGCAGCTCTGACCCGGGACAGGGCTATGGCTACACCTTC. Translating gives CASSSDPGQGYGYTF.

This clonotype was seen repeatedly, ten times or more. This chain connects TRBV7-2 to TRBJ2-7; TRBD2 matches at 11 bases. V gave up 5 bases and J gave up 4 bases; unmatched junction bases: 7. Germline CDR1 and CDR2: SGHTA and FQGNSA. This CDR3 has 15 residues. The CDR3 nucleotides read TGTGCCAGCAGCGAAAGACTAGCGGGGAGGTACGAGCAGTACTTC. It is translated as CASSERLAGRYEQYF.

This clonotype has only a few counts. The J gene is TRBJ1-2, the V gene TRBV28; D ambiguous. The CDR3 has 15 residues. Germline V lookup: CDR1 MDHEN, CDR2 SYDVKM. V was shortened by 6 bases and J by 8 bases, with 22 bases between the two germline ends. CDR3 sequence: CASRPDATILWGYTF. CDR3 bases: TGTGCCAGCAGGCCTGACGCTACAATACTATGGGGCTACACCTTC.

In this sample, this clonotype turned up many times. J is TRBJ1-3 and V is TRBV6-1, with D unresolved. CDR3 length equals 14 residues. Deletions cut 6 bases from V and 0 bases from J, with 9 bases between. Germline V CDR1 and CDR2: MNHNS, SASEGT. This CDR3 reads CASSTGSSGNTIYF. The DNA of the CDR3 is TGTGCCAGCAGCACTGGAAGCTCTGGAAACACCATATATTTT.

This clonotype was found many times. J is TRBJ2-5 and V is TRBV2; 7 nucleotides line up with TRBD2. Germline V gene lookup returns CDR1 SNHLY and CDR2 FYNNEI. The CDR3 totals 14 residues. The J segment lost 2 bases and the V segment lost 7 bases, leaving 7 bases of the junction unmatched. CDR3 loop: CASTGLTPQETQYF. In DNA, the CDR3 is TGTGCCAGCACGGGACTAACCCCTCAAGAGACCCAGTACTTC.

The sample holds many counts of this clonotype. The chain employs TRBV7-2 and TRBJ1-1; a weak D match, TRBD1 (5 bases). The ends were cut back, 5 bases at V and 1 base at J, with 17 bases in the middle. Germline V gene sequence: CDR1 SGHTA, CDR2 FQGNSA. This CDR3 has 16 amino acids. The CDR3, as DNA: TGTGCCAGCAGCCCCAGGCGGGGACGGTGGAACACTGAAGCTTTCTTT. The encoded protein is CASSPRRGRWNTEAFF.

This clonotype came up many times. The rearrangement links TRBV18 to TRBJ2-1, with TRBD2 matching 7 bases. CDR3 size: 17 residues. V was clipped by 0 bases and J by 8 bases; unmatched bases: 13. Looked up from germline, CDR1 is KGHSH and CDR2 is LQKENI. The CDR3 bases are TGTGCCAGCTCACCACCGACGGGGGGAGCCCTGGGCGATGAGCAGTTCTTC. Amino acids: CASSPPTGGALGDEQFF.

The sample holds many counts of this clonotype. CDR3 DNA sequence: TGTGCCAGCAGTGTAATATCTTCACCCCTCCACTTT. Its translation is CASSVISSPLHF. The V gene is TRBV28, the J gene TRBJ1-6, with D uncertain. Trimming shortened V by 5 bases and J by 9 bases, and 8 bases separated the two germline ends. The germline V gene has CDR1 MDHEN and CDR2 SYDVKM. The CDR3 is 12 amino acids.

This clonotype occurred many times. The genes are TRBV3-1 and TRBJ2-7, with D tentatively TRBD2 (5 bases). Trimming removed 1 base at V and 1 base at J, with 11 bases between. Looked up from germline, CDR1 is LGHDT and CDR2 is YNNKEL (reference sequence). This CDR3 is built from 15 residues. DNA of the CDR3: TGTGCCAGCAGCCAAGGGGAGAGTGCGTCCTACGAGCAGTACTTC. Translated: CASSQGESASYEQYF.

This clonotype has more than one count but fewer than ten. The chain has TRBV5-1 and TRBJ1-1; 9 bases line up with TRBD1. There are 13 residues in the CDR3. Germline CDR1 and CDR2: SGHRS and YFSETQ. V was pared by 4 bases and J by 5 bases, with 3 bases of the junction left unmatched. DNA for the CDR3: TGCGCCAGCAGCAGACAGGGGGAAACTGAAGCTTTCTTT. It is translated as CASSRQGETEAFF.

This clonotype was recorded many times. The chain couples TRBV6-1 to TRBJ1-1, with a weak D call TRBD1 (5 bases). Between the trimmed V and J ends, which lost 4 bases and 4 bases, there was a span of 10 bases. CDR1 is MNHNS, CDR2 SASEGT, per germline. This CDR3 comprises 13 residues. The CDR3 is CASSVSGGTEAFF. CDR3 DNA sequence: TGTGCCAGCAGTGTATCGGGGGGCACTGAAGCTTTCTTT.

The rearrangement joins TRBV20-1 to TRBJ2-7; D not certain. From germline, CDR1 is DFQATT and CDR2 SNEGSKA (reference sequence). The CDR3 covers 13 residues. Trimming left V 0 bases short and J 0 bases short, with 6 bases between. Here the CDR3 reads CSAREYSSYEQYF. In DNA, the CDR3 is TGCAGTGCTAGAGAATATTCCTCCTACGAGCAGTACTTC.

The sample holds a few counts of this clonotype. The chain uses TRBV5-1 and TRBJ2-7, with TRBD1 identical over 11 bases. Germline V gene sequence: CDR1 SGHRS, CDR2 YFSETQ. V shed 0 bases, J shed 5 bases, and the junction held 4 bases outside the gene matches. The CDR3 totals 15 residues. The CDR3 coding sequence is TGCGCCAGCAGCTTGGACGGGACAGGGGGAGACGAGCAGTACTTC. Translated, it gives CASSLDGTGGDEQYF.

Details on this clonotype: A much larger clone sits a single nucleotide away, making a read error possible. V usage is TRBV4-1 and J usage is TRBJ1-1, with D possibly matching TRBD1 (6 bases). From germline, CDR1 is MGHRA and CDR2 YSYEKL. V was trimmed by 0 bases and J by 0 bases, leaving 8 bases between them. The CDR3 sequence is 15 residues long. CDR3 region: CASSQDRGLNTEAFF. For the CDR3, the DNA is TGCGCCAGCAGCCAAGATCGGGGGCTGAACACTGAAGCTTTCTTT.

This clonotype came up many times. This rearrangement joins TRBV2 to TRBJ1-2, with D maybe TRBD1 (6 bases). V gave up 3 bases and J gave up 0 bases, with 8 bases separating them. CDR3 length: 14 amino acids. CDR1 SNHLY and CDR2 FYNNEI come from the germline V gene. The CDR3 DNA is TGTGCCAGCAGTGACTACAGGGCTAACTATGGCTACACCTTC. Translated: CASSDYRANYGYTF. The whole variable domain, remainder taken from reference TRBV2 and TRBJ1-2, is EPEVTQTPSHQVTQMGQEVILRCVPISNHLYFYWYRQILGQKVEFLVSFYNNEISEKSEIFDDQFSVERPDGSNFTLKIRSTKLEDSAMYFCASSDYRANYGYTFGSGTRLTVV.

This clonotype was recorded at least ten times. The chain links TRBV12-3 or TRBV12-4 to TRBJ1-1, with D possibly TRBD1 on 6 matching bases. The CDR3 covers 15 residues. Trimming took off 3 bases at V and 4 bases at J, with 15 bases between the two ends. The CDR3 loop is CASSFQPGAGTEAFF. CDR3 nucleotides: TGTGCCAGCAGTTTCCAACCGGGGGCGGGCACTGAAGCTTTCTTT.

This clonotype was recorded many times. This chain links TRBV2 with TRBJ2-3; 7 nucleotides agree with TRBD1. CDR1 SNHLY and CDR2 FYNNEI come from the germline V gene. This CDR3 region has 15 residues. V was clipped by 4 bases and J by 2 bases; unmatched bases: 6. CDR3 sequence reads: CASSGQGTYTDTQYF. The CDR3 DNA is TGTGCCAGCAGTGGACAGGGTACTTACACAGATACGCAGTATTTT.

This clonotype occurred a few times. The rearrangement joins TRBV5-4 to TRBJ2-7, with TRBD2 matching over 9 bases. CDR1 and CDR2 from the germline V gene are SGHNT and YYREEE (reference sequence). CDR3 length: 14 residues. Trimming removed 4 bases from V and 1 base from J; junction bases left unmatched: 3. The DNA of the CDR3 is TGTGCCAGCAGCCCTAGCGGGGAATCCTACGAGCAGTACTTC. This encodes CASSPSGESYEQYF. The full variable domain, with the rest looked up from reference TRBV5-4 and TRBJ2-7, is ETGVTQSPTHLIKTRGQQVTLRCSSQSGHNTVSWYQQALGQGPQFIFQYYREEENGRGNFPPRFSGLQFPNYSSELNVNALELDDSALYLCASSPSGESYEQYFGPGTRLTVT.